This T cell receptor beta chain was sequenced for a study of Graves' ophthalmopathy and Graves' hyperthyroidism (dated by TCRdb to the late 2010s). In terms of the full investigation: Peripheral blood was collected before any treatment was given, at the time of initial diagnosis. In roughly 6 hyperthyroidism patients, T-cell repertoires of thyroid tissue and blood were compared. To explore V-J signatures that distinguish ophthalmopathy from hyperthyroidism, a discovery set of about a hundred patients was enrolled, made up of under 50 with ophthalmopathy and under 65 with stable hyperthyroidism. In total, 135 blood samples were TCR-sequenced: around 42 ophthalmopathy, around 75 hyperthyroidism and some 17 hyperthyroidism-to-ophthalmopathy patients. The 75 to 100 discovery patients were divided at random into training and test sets in a 7:3 ratio. The independent validation cohort included 20 or so hyperthyroidism patients plus 17 patients who later progressed from hyperthyroidism to ophthalmopathy. The study used TCR beta repertoire signatures to distinguish Graves' ophthalmopathy from Graves' hyperthyroidism and to predict progression to ophthalmopathy. Following sample collection, hyperthyroidism patients were given methimazole at a starting dose of 30 mg daily, and ophthalmopathy patients were given high-dose intravenous methylprednisolone. Paper-wide results and their limitations: In validation, the model predicted ophthalmopathy progression with over 60% sensitivity and 72.22% specificity; about a dozen predicted patients were CT-confirmed with GO in a median of about 6.1 months. The 13-signature model separated ophthalmopathy from stable hyperthyroidism with approximately 90% sensitivity and 81.08% specificity in cross-validation, and 80%/75% in the test set. Sample size was not statistically predetermined, and group allocation was not concealed from the investigators. Most expanded thyroid clonotypes with frequency above 0.001 were also detected in blood, suggesting blood repertoires may reflect the thyroid immune response.

Here V drops 8 bases and J drops 8 bases, and the junction holds 12 bases not matched to any gene. The CDR3 numbers 14 residues from cysteine through phenylalanine. Only the CDR3 DNA is retained, 42 bases long and in frame from the first base. Ophthalmopathy patients had moderately to severely active disease, Clinical Activity Score of at least 3, NOSPECS grade of at least 4, and disease duration under 3 months. Patients with other autoimmune diseases, uncontrolled infections, pregnancy or lactation were excluded. Clinical symptoms, serum thyroxine, TRAb, thyroid ultrasound and orbital computed tomography were used for diagnosis. Using Ficoll-Paque density gradient centrifugation, PBMCs were isolated from 8.5 to 10 ml of fresh peripheral blood. Trizol reagent was used to extract the total RNA, and its quality was then checked on an Agilent 2100 Bioanalyzer. This clonotype was detected ten times or more. This clone's antigen is unknown. No qualities accompany the bases; no much larger clone lies one base away.

For repertoire sequencing, TCR beta CDR3 regions were amplified from RNA transcripts. The first round of RT-PCR was done with HTBI primers and the Qiagen OneStep RT-PCR kit, and was followed by a second round of multiplex PCR, then size selection and purification. Libraries were sequenced on an Illumina HiSeq2000 using paired-end 100 bp reads. Processing in the source paper ran as follows. SOAPnuke was used to process the reads, removing any read that contained adapters or uncalled bases, had a mean Phred below 15, or lacked an exact match to the constant primer or identifier. COPE v1.2.5 was used to merge the high-quality paired reads. Each unique nucleotide sequence was defined as a clonotype, and clonotypes were aligned to IMGT TRB V, D and J references with MiTCR v1.1. The analysis was limited to V-J combinations with a frequency above 0.0001, which together covered just over 98% of the repertoires. For each V-J combination, a TCR clonal expansion and chaos score was defined as F50 clonal expansion divided by the chaos observed in the TCRdist matrix. Welch's t-statistics and random forest were used to reduce features to 10 to 15 V-J combinations, which were fed into a naive Bayes classifier. The Morisita-Horn index was used to measure how similar the thyroid and blood repertoires were. The raw public data were reprocessed by TCRdb itself: fastp quality trimming at Q25, MiXCR clonotype calling, in-frame beta chains only. Every distinct CDR3 protein forms one entry, paired with its most common genes and DNA. Here the V and J calls rest on TCRdb's processing, not on the authors' analysis. Counted in this sample were approximately 500,000 distinct CDR3 sequences; approximately 14% of them appeared once. The ten most abundant clones make up around 9.8% of the sample.

This clonotype originated in a woman in her 30s with Graves' ophthalmopathy. Donor details come from another sample of the same person, matched by shared clones. Sequenced material: blood. The sequence is built from TRBV12-3 or TRBV12-4 and TRBJ1-2; 9 central nucleotides agree with TRBD1. The CDR3 region: CASRHLDRGYGYTF. The DNA reads TGTGCCAGCCGCCACTTGGACAGGGGATACGGCTACACCTTC.